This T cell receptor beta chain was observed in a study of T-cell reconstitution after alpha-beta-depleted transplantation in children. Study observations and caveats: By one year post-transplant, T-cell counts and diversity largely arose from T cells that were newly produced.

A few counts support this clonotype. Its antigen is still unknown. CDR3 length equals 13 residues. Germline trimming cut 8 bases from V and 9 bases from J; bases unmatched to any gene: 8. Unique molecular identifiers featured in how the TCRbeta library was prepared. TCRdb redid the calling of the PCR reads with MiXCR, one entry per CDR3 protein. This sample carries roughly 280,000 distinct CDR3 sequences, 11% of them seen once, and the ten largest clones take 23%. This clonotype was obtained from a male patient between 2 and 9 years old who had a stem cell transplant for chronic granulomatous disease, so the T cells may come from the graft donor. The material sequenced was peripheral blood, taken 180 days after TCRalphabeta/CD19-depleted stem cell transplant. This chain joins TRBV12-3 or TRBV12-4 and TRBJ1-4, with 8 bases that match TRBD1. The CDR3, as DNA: TGTGCCAGCCGAGAACAGGGGGTAAAAAAACTGTTTTTT. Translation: CASREQGVKKLFF.